Listed here are 22 T cell receptor beta chains from one sample, sequenced in a study of metastatic and nonmetastatic thyroid tumors. Patients underwent thyroid surgery, and none had received any treatment before it. TCRdb ran MiXCR on the PCR reads. The table includes about 21,000 clones, 27% detected once. Sequenced: blood. These receptors were collected from a female donor with papillary thyroid cancer or a benign thyroid nodule (not recorded which). Some clones in this sample may be carry-over from other donors' samples.

J is TRBJ1-2 and V is TRBV7-9; D perhaps matches TRBD1 (6 bases). Germline CDR1 and CDR2: SEHNR and FQNEAQ (reference sequence). Trimming shortened V by 1 base and J by 5 bases, and 14 bases separated the two germline ends. The CDR3 contains 15 residues. CDR3 coding DNA: TGTGCCAGCAGCTTAGTGGTTGGCCAGGGGTATGGCTACACCTTC. Its protein is CASSLVVGQGYGYTF.

The sample holds many counts of this clone. V usage is TRBV20-1 and J usage is TRBJ2-2; D is possibly TRBD2 (6 bases). The CDR3 is 14 amino acids. Germline V gives CDR1 DFQATT, CDR2 SNEGSKA (reference sequence). The germline V and J ends were trimmed by 0 bases and 3 bases, with 8 bases remaining between them. In nucleotides, the CDR3 is TGCAGTGCTAGAGATTGGGGGGACACCGGGGAGCTGTTTTTT. It translates to CSARDWGDTGELFF.

This rearrangement joins TRBV18 to TRBJ2-1; perhaps TRBD2 as D (6 bases). V gave up 3 bases and J gave up 5 bases, with 8 bases separating them. The V gene's germline CDR1 is KGHSH and CDR2 LQKENI. CDR3 size: 13 residues. The CDR3 sequence: CASSPAGNNEQFF. The CDR3 DNA reads as TGTGCCAGCTCACCTGCGGGGAACAATGAGCAGTTCTTC.

This clone has a count of ten or more. The chain recombines TRBV5-6 with TRBJ2-1, with D possibly TRBD2 on 6 matching bases. This CDR3 has 13 residues. Trimming removed 4 bases from V and 14 bases from J, with 19 bases in between. Per germline, CDR1 SGHDT and CDR2 YYEEEE. The CDR3: CASSHGTGGVEFF. The CDR3, as DNA: TGTGCCAGCAGCCACGGGACTGGCGGGGTGGAGTTCTTC.

This clone was detected only a few times. This sequence joins TRBV6-1 and TRBJ1-1; 9 positions match TRBD1. Germline V gene lookup returns CDR1 MNHNS and CDR2 SASEGT. This CDR3 has 15 residues. Unmatched junction bases numbered 5, after V lost 5 bases and J lost 1 base. CDR3 in amino acids: CASSKPGQGNTEAFF. CDR3 sequence (DNA): TGTGCCAGCAGTAAACCGGGACAGGGGAACACTGAAGCTTTCTTT.

This clone was seen ten or more times. This clone may be a read error of a much larger clone one base away. The same CDR3 arises from other DNA sequences in this sample as well. The genes are TRBV28 and TRBJ1-2; no firm D call. Germline-derived CDR1 and CDR2 are MDHEN and SYDVKM. Trimming stripped 2 bases from V and 1 base from J, with 8 bases between. The CDR3 contains 14 residues. CDR3 coding DNA: TGTGCCAGCAGTTTAATAAATAGTAACTATGGCTACACCTTC. It yields the protein CASSLINSNYGYTF.

This clone came up many times. Other DNA sequences in the same sample also yield this CDR3. The gene calls are TRBV29-1 and TRBJ2-5; 11 nucleotides match TRBD2. CDR3 length: 18 amino acids. CDR1 is SQVTM and CDR2 is ANQGSEA in the germline V gene. Trimming removed 4 bases from V and 9 bases from J; junction bases left unmatched: 22. DNA of the CDR3: TGCAGCGTTGCGTCCGGGACTAGCGGTATTACTATCAAGAGACCCCAGTACTTC. Protein: CSVASGTSGITIKRPQYF. Together with reference TRBV29-1 and TRBJ2-5, the CDR3 gives the full variable domain: SAVISQKPSRDICQRGTSLTIQCQVDSQVTMMFWYRQQPGQSLTLIATANQGSEATYESGFVIDKFPISRPNLTFSTLTVSNMSPEDSSIYLCSVASGTSGITIKRPQYFGPGTRLLVL.

This clone was counted ten times or more. The rearrangement uses TRBV19 and TRBJ2-1, with 10 bases lining up with TRBD1. This CDR3 spans 15 amino acids. CDR1 is LNHDA and CDR2 is SQIVND in the germline V gene (reference sequence). J lost 6 bases, V lost 5 bases, and 7 bases had no gene match. CDR3 loop: CASSWGTGDTNEQFF. The CDR3, as DNA: TGTGCCAGTAGTTGGGGGACAGGGGACACCAATGAGCAGTTCTTC. Variable domain in full (rest from reference TRBV19 and TRBJ2-1): DGGITQSPKYLFRKEGQNVTLSCEQNLNHDAMYWYRQDPGQGLRLIYYSQIVNDFQKGDIAEGYSVSREKKESFPLTVTSAQKNPTAFYLCASSWGTGDTNEQFFGPGTRLTVL.

The count of this clone is one. This chain joins TRBV11-3 and TRBJ2-7, with 8 bases matching TRBD2. This CDR3 is 14 amino acids long. The germline CDR1 and CDR2 sequences are SGHNT and YENEEA. J gave up 3 bases and V 5 bases, and 6 bases lay outside the gene matches. The CDR3 nucleotides are TGTGCCAGCAGCCACCGGGGGGGCGGCTACGAGCAGTACTTC. It specifies CASSHRGGGYEQYF.

The chain combines TRBV12-3 or TRBV12-4 with TRBJ1-1; tentatively, D is TRBD1 (5 bases). This CDR3 contains 14 residues. Trimming left V 5 bases short and J 4 bases short, with 14 bases between. CDR3 sequence reads: CASSGDGHITEAFF. The DNA of the CDR3 is TGTGCCAGCAGTGGTGACGGACATATCACTGAAGCTTTCTTT.

This clone is medium-sized by share. The V call is TRBV6-4, the J call TRBJ2-3, with D hard to call. CDR1 MRHNA and CDR2 SNTAGT come from the germline V gene. Trimming shortened V by 3 bases and J by 1 base, and 5 bases separated the two germline ends. This CDR3 is built from 13 residues. CDR3 in amino acids: CASSESGTDTQYF. DNA for the CDR3: TGTGCCAGCAGTGAAAGCGGCACAGATACGCAGTATTTT.

Remarks on this clone: A read error may explain this, as a much larger clone is one base away. V usage is TRBV7-6 and J usage is TRBJ2-5; D possibly corresponds to TRBD2 (6 bases). This CDR3 comprises 14 residues. The V end was cut by 1 base, the J end by 5 bases, with 11 bases between. Germline CDR1 SGHVS, CDR2 FNYEAQ. The CDR3 DNA sequence: TGTGCCAGCAGCTTAGAGATAGGGAGGGAGACCCAGTACTTC. Its translation: CASSLEIGRETQYF.

Concerning this clone itself: A much larger clone differs by one base, so this may be a read error. The same CDR3 also results from other DNA sequences found in this sample. The V and J genes are TRBV5-1 and TRBJ1-3; D is perhaps TRBD1 (6 bases). CDR1 and CDR2 from the germline V gene are SGHRS and YFSETQ. With 0 bases removed from V and 4 bases from J, the gap between germline ends came to 14 bases. The CDR3 is 16 residues long. The DNA for the CDR3 is TGCGCCAGCAGCTTGGGAGGTCCTGGGACAGGAAACACCATATATTTT. Encoded protein: CASSLGGPGTGNTIYF.

V gene TRBV20-1 combines with J gene TRBJ2-7; D remains unclear. The germline CDR1 and CDR2 sequences are DFQATT and SNEGSKA (reference sequence). The CDR3 has 15 amino acids. V lost 0 bases, J lost 2 bases, and 14 bases lay in between. The CDR3 here is CSARDSLTWPYEQYF. CDR3 sequence (DNA): TGCAGTGCTAGAGATTCACTTACATGGCCCTACGAGCAGTACTTC.

In its sample, this clone is medium-sized. The rearrangement uses TRBV2 and TRBJ2-7, with D maybe TRBD1 (6 bases). The V and J ends lost 3 bases and 3 bases respectively, with 9 bases between them. Germline assignment: CDR1 SNHLY and CDR2 FYNNEI. The CDR3 spans 13 residues. The CDR3 region is CASSDRGRYEQYF. The CDR3 nucleotides are TGTGCCAGCAGTGACAGGGGACGCTACGAGCAGTACTTC.

This clone was seen at least ten times. The rearrangement uses TRBV20-1 and TRBJ2-5; 7 positions agree with TRBD2. V shed 7 bases and J 7 bases; nucleotides not matched to a gene: 9. The CDR3 runs to 12 residues. Germline CDR1 is DFQATT and CDR2 is SNEGSKA (reference sequence). The CDR3 coding sequence is TGCAGTGGTCTGTCGGGGGAGGGGACCCAGTACTTC. This translates into CSGLSGEGTQYF.

The chain joins TRBV28 to TRBJ2-5; D perhaps matches TRBD1 (5 bases). The CDR3 runs 12 residues. V was trimmed by 6 bases and J by 10 bases, leaving 15 bases between them. Germline CDR1 reads MDHEN; CDR2 reads SYDVKM. CDR3 in amino acids: CASSPDRTNQYF. DNA of the CDR3: TGTGCCAGCAGCCCCGATCGGACAAACCAGTACTTC. Full variable domain (rest looked up from reference TRBV28 and TRBJ2-5): DVKVTQSSRYLVKRTGEKVFLECVQDMDHENMFWYRQDPGLGLRLIYFSYDVKMKEKGDIPEGYSVSREKKERFSLILESASTNQTSMYLCASSPDRTNQYFGPGTRLLVL.

This clone was counted a few times. This rearrangement joins TRBV7-3 to TRBJ2-1, with TRBD2 identical over 7 bases. The junction had 5 bases not matched to a gene; V was cut back by 2 bases and J by 13 bases. The germline V gene has CDR1 SGHTA and CDR2 FQGTGA. The CDR3 extends over 12 amino acids. In DNA form, the CDR3 reads TGTGCCAGCAGCTTACCCGGGACTAAACAGTTCTTC. This gives the protein CASSLPGTKQFF. Combining the CDR3 with reference TRBV7-3 and TRBJ2-1 gives the whole variable domain GAGVSQTPSNKVTEKGKYVELRCDPISGHTALYWYRQSLGQGPEFLIYFQGTGAADDSGLPNDRFFAVRPEGSVSTLKIQRTERGDSAVYLCASSLPGTKQFFGPGTRLTVL.

CDR3 residues: CSASATDSNQPQHF. CDR3 DNA sequence: TGCAGTGCTAGTGCGACAGATAGCAATCAGCCCCAGCATTTT. The chain carries TRBV20-1 and TRBJ1-5, with D possibly being TRBD1 (5 bases). Trimming left V 3 bases short and J 0 bases short, with 9 bases between. This CDR3 contains 14 residues. Germline V CDR1 and CDR2: DFQATT, SNEGSKA (reference sequence).

V usage is TRBV29-1 and J usage is TRBJ1-1, with 9 positions matching TRBD1. CDR1 is SQVTM and CDR2 is ANQGSEA in the germline V gene. V lost 4 bases and J lost 4; bases outside the gene matches: 10. The CDR3 is made up of 15 amino acids. The CDR3 protein is CSVVGGTGIGTEAFF. DNA of the CDR3: TGCAGCGTTGTGGGGGGGACAGGGATCGGCACTGAAGCTTTCTTT.

This clone was observed a few times. In DNA, the CDR3 is TGTGCCAGCAGTTTAAACGGCGGGAGCTGGGAGACCCAGTACTTC. As protein: CASSLNGGSWETQYF. The chain employs TRBV27 and TRBJ2-5, with 7 bases lining up with TRBD2. The CDR3 is made up of 15 amino acids. J gave up 5 bases and V 2 bases, and 8 bases lay outside the gene matches. From germline, CDR1 is MNHEY and CDR2 SMNVEV (reference sequence).

This clone occurred many times. The chain joins TRBV4-1 to TRBJ2-5; 11 positions agree with TRBD2. Unmatched junction bases numbered 15, after V lost 0 bases and J lost 0 bases. The CDR3 runs to 21 residues. Germline loops: CDR1 MGHRA, CDR2 YSYEKL. The CDR3 DNA sequence: TGCGCCAGCAGCCAAGATTGGGGAGGGGAACTAGCGGGAGCACACCAAGAGACCCAGTACTTC. Translation gives CASSQDWGGELAGAHQETQYF.